This T cell receptor beta chain emerged from a study of blood T cell repertoires in COVID-19. About the study: Some COVID-19 samples were acute and others convalescent; all came from the United States, Italy and Spain.

Assay: immunoSEQ multiplex PCR; the TCRdb copy retains only in-frame clones and omits some. The sample has about 350,000 clones, 88% seen once. Looked up from germline, CDR1 is LGHDT and CDR2 is YNNKEL (reference sequence). V lost 5 bases to trimming and J lost 8 bases; unmatched junction nucleotides: 7. The CDR3 is 14 amino acids. This rearrangement joins TRBV3-1 (or the pseudogene TRBV3-2) to TRBJ1-4, with 8 positions matching TRBD1. This TCR came from a woman between 70 and 85 years old with COVID-19, enrolled during active disease. Sequencing was done on a sample of peripheral blood. DNA of the CDR3: TGTGCCAGCAGCTACAGGGGGGGACGGGAAAAACTGTTTTTT. This gives the protein CASSYRGGREKLFF.